This is a list of T cell receptor beta chains from one sample in a study of T cells expressing NK-cell markers. No DNA is given; TCRdb re-called the 5' RACE reads and lists each CDR3 protein once. The table for this sample gives 400,000 to 450,000 distinct CDR3 sequences. Specimen: blood T cells: a sorted CD56 or NKG2C T cell subset, CD4+ or CD8+ T cells, or bulk PBMC T cells (not recorded which). The receptors derive from a woman between 18 and 70 years old in good health. The CDR3 runs from the conserved cysteine through the conserved F or W.

v_gene: TRBV9; j_gene: TRBJ2-3; CDR3aa: CASSEGPKGGDTQYF
v_gene: TRBV4-2; j_gene: TRBJ2-1; CDR3aa: CASSREAGRGINEQFF
v_gene: TRBV4-3; j_gene: TRBJ1-4; CDR3aa: CASSQEILQRGPGKLFF
v_gene: TRBV5-1; j_gene: TRBJ2-5; CDR3aa: CASKWYGQETQYF
v_gene: TRBV20-1; j_gene: TRBJ2-3; CDR3aa: CSARRDGLRGTDTQYF
v_gene: TRBV20-1; j_gene: TRBJ1-1; CDR3aa: CSAPTGRTAEAFF
v_gene: TRBV12-3/TRBV12-4; j_gene: TRBJ1-6; CDR3aa: CASSFHRGRSNSPLHF
v_gene: TRBV12-3/TRBV12-4; j_gene: TRBJ1-3; CDR3aa: CASSSRQGGNTIYF
v_gene: TRBV6-4; j_gene: TRBJ2-1; CDR3aa: CASSDSTQNEQFF
v_gene: TRBV4-1; j_gene: TRBJ2-1; CDR3aa: CANPPPGQGYNEQFF
v_gene: TRBV12-3/TRBV12-4; j_gene: TRBJ2-3; CDR3aa: CASSLFLAGDTDTQYF
v_gene: TRBV29-1; j_gene: TRBJ2-3; CDR3aa: CSVARGGLDTQYF
v_gene: TRBV12-3/TRBV12-4; j_gene: TRBJ1-1; CDR3aa: CASREGAWDTEAFF
v_gene: TRBV12-3/TRBV12-4; j_gene: TRBJ1-2; CDR3aa: CASSAGATYGYTF
v_gene: TRBV10-1; j_gene: TRBJ2-1; CDR3aa: CASSESRGAKQFF
v_gene: TRBV20-1; j_gene: TRBJ1-2; CDR3aa: CSARTEDGYTF
v_gene: TRBV6-1; j_gene: TRBJ2-1; CDR3aa: CASRRGLANEQFF
v_gene: TRBV23-1; j_gene: TRBJ2-1; CDR3aa: CASSQSEDSCQGNEQFF